This TCR beta chain is drawn from a study of T-cell reconstitution after alpha-beta-depleted transplantation in children. This sample's TCRbeta library carried unique molecular identifier barcodes. TCRdb fed the PCR reads into MiXCR, producing one record per CDR3 protein. The data show some 520,000 distinct CDR3 sequences, with roughly 33% seen just once and 2% to 3% held by the top ten. The CDR3 covers 13 residues. The germline CDR1 and CDR2 sequences are SGHVS and FNYEAQ. Between the trimmed V and J ends, which lost 4 bases and 6 bases, there was a span of 13 bases. The rearrangement links TRBV7-6 to TRBJ2-7; D gene unclear. This specimen was PBMCs from the stem cell graft donor, taken from the stem cell graft. The sequence was obtained from a human donor who donated a stem cell graft to a child with aplastic anemia. CDR3 region: CASSSSLPSEQYF. CDR3 sequence (DNA): TGTGCCAGCAGCTCAAGCCTCCCCTCCGAGCAGTACTTC.